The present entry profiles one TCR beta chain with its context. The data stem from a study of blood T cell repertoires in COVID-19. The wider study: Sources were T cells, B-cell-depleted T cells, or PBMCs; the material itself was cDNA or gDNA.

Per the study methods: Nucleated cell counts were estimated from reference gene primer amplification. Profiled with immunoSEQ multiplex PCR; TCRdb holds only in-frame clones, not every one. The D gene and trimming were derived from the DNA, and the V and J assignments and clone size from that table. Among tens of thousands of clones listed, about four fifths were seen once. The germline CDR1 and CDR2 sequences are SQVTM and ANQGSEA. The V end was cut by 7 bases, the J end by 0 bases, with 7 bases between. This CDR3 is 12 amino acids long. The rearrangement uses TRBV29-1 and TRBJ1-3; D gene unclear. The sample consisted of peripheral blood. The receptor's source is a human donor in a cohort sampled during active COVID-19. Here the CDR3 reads CSAEASGNTIYF. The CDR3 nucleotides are TGCAGCGCCGAGGCCTCTGGAAACACCATATATTTT.